Presented here are 28 T cell receptor beta chains from one specimen sequenced in a study of T cell changes during pregnancy in multiple sclerosis. The assay was immunoSEQ multiplex PCR, and TCRdb's table has in-frame clones only and misses some. The sample yields more than 55,000 clones, 91% seen once. Sequencing used peripheral blood, obtained after pregnancy. The receptors come from a female donor in good health, enrolled as a control in a pregnancy study.

J is TRBJ2-2 and V is TRBV6-5, with a weak D call TRBD1 (5 bases). Trimming took 6 bases from V and 7 from J, leaving 9 bases between them. CDR3 length: 12 amino acids. CDR1 is MNHEY, CDR2 SVGAGI, per germline. The CDR3 nucleotides read TGTGCCAGCAGGCCACAGGTCGGGGAGCTGTTTTTT. As protein: CASRPQVGELFF.

The rearrangement uses TRBV9 and TRBJ1-3; no clear D gene. CDR3 length equals 17 residues. Per the germline V gene, CDR1 is SGDLS and CDR2 is YYNGEE. The V end lost 0 bases, the J end lost 1 base, and 14 bases lay between the germline ends. The CDR3 here is CASSVDTVTSSGNTIYF. In DNA, the CDR3 is TGTGCCAGCAGCGTAGATACAGTCACAAGTTCTGGAAACACCATATATTTT.

The chain has TRBV27 and TRBJ1-5; 7 bases agree with TRBD1. The germline gives CDR1 MNHEY, CDR2 SMNVEV (reference sequence). V was clipped by 0 bases and J by 6 bases; unmatched bases: 2. This CDR3 contains 14 residues. This CDR3 reads CASSLSGGSQPQHF. The CDR3 nucleotides are TGTGCCAGCAGTTTATCAGGGGGCAGTCAGCCCCAGCATTTT.

V and J are TRBV7-6 and TRBJ2-3, with TRBD2 identical over 9 bases. The germline CDR1 and CDR2 sequences are SGHVS and FNYEAQ. J lost 2 bases, V lost 1 base, and 4 bases had no gene match. This CDR3 is built from 16 residues. The CDR3 sequence: CASSLEAGGTTDTQYF. CDR3 coding DNA: TGTGCCAGCAGCTTAGAAGCGGGGGGTACCACAGATACGCAGTATTTT.

The V and J genes are TRBV25-1 and TRBJ1-2; TRBD1 aligns across 12 bases. With V trimmed by 2 bases and J by 7 bases, 5 bases remained unmatched. Germline loops: CDR1 MGHDK, CDR2 SYGVNS. There are 15 residues in the CDR3. The CDR3 is CASSEGTGGIVGYTF. Written as DNA, the CDR3 is TGTGCCAGCAGTGAAGGGACAGGGGGCATAGTTGGCTACACCTTC.

The J gene is TRBJ1-6, the V gene TRBV4-2; 8 nucleotides line up with TRBD1. This CDR3 has 16 amino acids. Germline-derived CDR1 and CDR2 are LGHNA and YNFKEQ. V lost 0 bases to trimming and J lost 8 bases; unmatched junction nucleotides: 6. This chain's CDR3 is CASSQDVGQEYSPLHF. The CDR3 DNA reads TGTGCCAGCAGCCAAGATGTGGGACAGGAATATTCACCCCTCCACTTT.

The rearrangement links TRBV10-3 to TRBJ1-2, with TRBD1 identical over 7 bases. V lost 6 bases, J lost 8 bases, and 12 bases stayed unmatched. Germline V gene data show CDR1 as ENHRY and CDR2 as SYGVKD. The CDR3 has 14 amino acids. The CDR3 DNA reads as TGTGCCATCAGCACCGGGACAGAAGTACGGGGCTACACCTTC. Amino acids: CAISTGTEVRGYTF.

This clone showed up just once. The genes are TRBV7-9 and TRBJ1-2; 9 bases are shared with TRBD1. Per the germline V gene, CDR1 is SEHNR and CDR2 is FQNEAQ (reference sequence). V trimming: 5 bases; J trimming: 8 bases; junction bases outside the gene matches: 12. CDR3 length: 15 residues. As DNA, the CDR3 is TGTGCCAGCAGCCCCCGGACAGGGGAGCGTCACGGCTACACCTTC. Translated: CASSPRTGERHGYTF.

V is TRBV4-3 and J is TRBJ1-2; D gene unclear. This CDR3 has 16 amino acids. CDR1 is LGHNA and CDR2 is YSLEER in the germline V gene. V lost 3 bases and J 5 bases, leaving 19 bases between the germline ends. CDR3 sequence: CASSQGGLPERYGYTF. In DNA form, the CDR3 reads TGCGCCAGCAGCCAGGGAGGACTTCCAGAGCGGTATGGCTACACCTTC.

The chain employs TRBV30 and TRBJ1-1; D possibly corresponds to TRBD1 (6 bases). Looked up from germline, CDR1 is GTSNPN and CDR2 is SVGIG (reference sequence). The ends were cut back, 3 bases at V and 6 bases at J, with 11 bases in the middle. The CDR3 runs to 12 residues. CDR3 nucleotides: TGTGCCTGGAGCAGGGGCGGCTCTGAAGCTTTCTTT. Protein: CAWSRGGSEAFF.

The rearrangement joins TRBV11-3 to TRBJ1-3; tentative D call: TRBD1 (6 bases). CDR3 length: 20 amino acids. Germline values: CDR1 SGHNT, CDR2 YENEEA. Trimming took 5 bases from V and 0 from J, leaving 26 bases between them. Here the CDR3 reads CASSLQSPFRGPTSGNTIYF. CDR3 DNA: TGTGCCAGCAGCCTCCAGTCCCCGTTCAGGGGCCCGACCTCTGGAAACACCATATATTTT.

The chain uses TRBV5-1 and TRBJ2-2; 7 bases match TRBD2. This CDR3 comprises 15 residues. Trimming took 0 bases from V and 4 from J; bases not matched to a gene: 3. In germline, CDR1 is SGHRS, CDR2 YFSETQ. The CDR3 spells CASSLGASGTGELFF. DNA for the CDR3: TGCGCCAGCAGCTTGGGGGCTAGCGGCACCGGGGAGCTGTTTTTT. The variable domain in full, with the rest retrieved from reference TRBV5-1 and TRBJ2-2, is KAGVTQTPRYLIKTRGQQVTLSCSPISGHRSVSWYQQTPGQGLQFLFEYFSETQRNKGNFPGRFSGRQFSNSRSEMNVSTLELGDSALYLCASSLGASGTGELFFGEGSRLTVL.

The V gene is TRBV29-1, the J gene TRBJ1-2; 9 bases match TRBD1. The CDR3 extends over 13 amino acids. Per the germline V gene, CDR1 is SQVTM and CDR2 is ANQGSEA. The V and J ends lost 4 bases and 5 bases, in that order; junction bases with no gene match: 5. CDR3 nucleotides: TGCAGCGTTGTGGACAGGGGATGGTATGGCTACACCTTC. Its translation: CSVVDRGWYGYTF.

J is TRBJ1-1 and V is TRBV15; D remains ambiguous. V gave up 3 bases and J gave up 1 base, with 6 bases separating them. The CDR3 totals 13 residues. The germline gives CDR1 LNHNV, CDR2 YYDKDF (reference sequence). The DNA of the CDR3 is TGTGCCACCAGCAGTCCGGGGAACACTGAAGCTTTCTTT. The encoded protein is CATSSPGNTEAFF.

The V and J genes are TRBV4-2 and TRBJ2-7, with D uncertain. The germline V gene has CDR1 LGHNA and CDR2 YNFKEQ. Trimming took 0 bases from V and 0 from J, leaving 6 bases between them. This CDR3 region has 14 residues. CDR3 residues: CASSQESLSYEQYF. For the CDR3, the DNA is TGTGCCAGCAGCCAAGAGAGCCTCTCCTACGAGCAGTACTTC.

The rearrangement uses TRBV7-2 and TRBJ2-1, with 9 nucleotides matching TRBD2. Unmatched junction bases numbered 8, after V lost 7 bases and J lost 4 bases. The CDR3 contains 15 residues. Germline V CDR1 and CDR2: SGHTA, FQGNSA. The DNA of the CDR3 is TGTGCCAGCATTCTCCTAGCGGGGATGTACAATGAGCAGTTCTTC. Translating it yields CASILLAGMYNEQFF.

This CDR3 is CASSGDREEGISSTDTQYF. CDR3 nucleotides: TGTGCCAGCAGTGGGGACAGGGAAGAGGGAATTTCTAGCACAGATACGCAGTATTTT. The V gene is TRBV2, the J gene TRBJ2-3, with 9 bases lining up with TRBD1. The germline gives CDR1 SNHLY, CDR2 FYNNEI. This CDR3 contains 19 residues. V was clipped by 4 bases and J by 0 bases; unmatched bases: 14.

The V call is TRBV19, the J call TRBJ1-1; possibly TRBD1 for D (6 bases). V was cut by 6 bases and J by 3 bases, with 11 bases left in between. CDR1 is LNHDA and CDR2 is SQIVND in the germline V gene (reference sequence). The CDR3 totals 13 residues. CDR3 protein: CASSQRQDTEAFF. CDR3 sequence (DNA): TGTGCCAGTAGCCAGAGACAGGACACTGAAGCTTTCTTT.

The gene calls are TRBV4-1 and TRBJ1-1, with 7 bases lining up with TRBD1. From germline, CDR1 is MGHRA and CDR2 YSYEKL. The CDR3 has 15 residues. The junction had 12 bases not matched to a gene; V was cut back by 4 bases and J by 7 bases. The CDR3 coding sequence is TGCGCCAGCAGCCTACAGGGACAGAGTGCGATTGAAGCTTTCTTT. Amino acid sequence: CASSLQGQSAIEAFF.

The V and J genes are TRBV5-4 and TRBJ1-6; possibly TRBD1 for D (5 bases). With 4 bases removed from V and 7 bases from J, the gap between germline ends came to 9 bases. CDR1 is SGHNT, CDR2 YYREEE, per germline (reference sequence). This CDR3 has 13 residues. This CDR3 reads CASSTRQNSPLHF. CDR3 nucleotides: TGTGCCAGCAGCACCCGACAGAATTCACCCCTCCACTTT.

V and J are TRBV7-9 and TRBJ1-2; D might be TRBD1 (5 bases). V was trimmed by 4 bases and J by 4 bases, leaving 10 bases between them. CDR1 is SEHNR and CDR2 is FQNEAQ in the germline V gene (reference sequence). The CDR3 is 13 residues long. CDR3 nucleotide sequence: TGTGCCAGCAGCTCGAGACAGTTCTATGGCTACACCTTC. Translating it yields CASSSRQFYGYTF.

The V and J genes are TRBV6-6 and TRBJ1-6, with a tentative D call TRBD1 (6 bases). V dropped 7 bases and J dropped 7 bases, with 20 bases sitting between them. The CDR3 consists of 16 residues. Per germline, CDR1 MNHNY and CDR2 SVGAGI (reference sequence). CDR3 loop: CASTLGGQYRNSPLHF. In DNA, the CDR3 is TGTGCCAGCACCTTAGGTGGACAGTACCGAAATTCACCCCTCCACTTT.

The chain has TRBV10-3 and TRBJ2-5, with TRBD1 identical over 7 bases. There are 13 residues in the CDR3. J was trimmed by 2 bases and V by 4 bases; bases with no gene match: 1. Per the germline V gene, CDR1 is ENHRY and CDR2 is SYGVKD. CDR3 sequence (DNA): TGTGCCATCAGTGGACAGGGACAAGAGACCCAGTACTTC. Protein product: CAISGQGQETQYF.

The rearrangement joins TRBV29-1 to TRBJ1-5; no definite D call. Germline-derived CDR1 and CDR2 are SQVTM and ANQGSEA. V lost 6 bases and J 0 bases, leaving 12 bases between the germline ends. CDR3 length equals 14 residues. The CDR3 nucleotides read TGCAGCGTGACGGGAACAGATAGCAATCAGCCCCAGCATTTT. Its translation: CSVTGTDSNQPQHF.

The J gene is TRBJ2-3, the V gene TRBV6-1; 9 bases line up with TRBD2. V lost 2 bases and J lost 2; bases outside the gene matches: 5. Germline values: CDR1 MNHNS, CDR2 SASEGT. The CDR3 has 16 amino acids. DNA of the CDR3: TGTGCCAGCAGTGAAAGAATAGCGGGGGACACAGATACGCAGTATTTT. Protein product: CASSERIAGDTDTQYF.

V is TRBV5-4 and J is TRBJ1-2; the match to TRBD1 covers 7 bases. This CDR3 is built from 15 residues. Germline V gene data show CDR1 as SGHNT and CDR2 as YYREEE (reference sequence). After removal of 0 bases from V and 4 bases from J, the junction contained 6 bases not matched to a gene. This CDR3 is CASSLGQGDPYGYTF. CDR3 in DNA: TGTGCCAGCAGCTTGGGACAGGGTGACCCCTATGGCTACACCTTC.

The chain carries TRBV20-1 and TRBJ1-2; a possible D gene is TRBD1 (5 bases). CDR1 and CDR2 (germline): DFQATT, SNEGSKA (reference sequence). The CDR3 sequence is 11 residues long. The V end lost 5 bases, the J end lost 8 bases, and 12 bases lay between the germline ends. In DNA form, the CDR3 reads TGCAGTGCTTGGGGGGGTTCGGGCTACACCTTC. As protein: CSAWGGSGYTF.

The chain combines TRBV5-4 with TRBJ1-1, with a possible D match to TRBD1 (6 bases). The CDR3 runs 15 residues. V gave up 0 bases and J gave up 6 bases, with 15 bases separating them. Germline CDR1 is SGHNT and CDR2 is YYREEE (reference sequence). In DNA form, the CDR3 reads TGTGCCAGCAGCTTGGGGGAACAGGGCCGGGCTGAAGCTTTCTTT. Its translation is CASSLGEQGRAEAFF.